This is a list of T cell receptor beta chains from one sample in a study of T cells in Graves' hyperthyroidism and ophthalmopathy. TCRdb called the multiplex PCR reads again in MiXCR, with one record for every CDR3 protein. This sample has 650,000 to 850,000 distinct CDR3 sequences, with approximately 19% found just once. Sequencing was performed on blood. Receptor source: a woman aged 50 to 60 with Graves' hyperthyroidism that later progressed to Graves' ophthalmopathy. Both conserved end residues are part of each CDR3. Each record gives: J gene, D gene, V gene, clone size, CDR3 protein, CDR3 DNA. The D gene is left open where the match is weak. Clone sizes are given selectively: once, few, many, or a class where the clone is expanded.

J gene: TRBJ1-1
D gene: TRBD1
V gene: TRBV11-2
clone size: once
CDR3 protein: CASSSADRAEAFF
CDR3 DNA: TGTGCCAGCAGCTCCGCGGACAGGGCTGAAGCTTTCTTT

J gene: TRBJ2-1
D gene: TRBD1
V gene: TRBV11-1
clone size: many
CDR3 protein: CASRITGDSYNEQFF
CDR3 DNA: TGTGCCAGCAGAATTACAGGGGACTCCTACAATGAGCAGTTCTTC

J gene: TRBJ1-4
D gene: TRBD1
V gene: TRBV3-1
clone size: many
CDR3 protein: CASSPQGAANEKLFF
CDR3 DNA: TGTGCCAGCAGCCCACAGGGGGCGGCTAATGAAAAACTGTTTTTT

J gene: TRBJ1-2
D gene: .
V gene: TRBV7-9
clone size: many
CDR3 protein: CASSPGILYGYTF
CDR3 DNA: TGTGCCAGCAGCCCAGGGATACTCTATGGCTACACCTTC

J gene: TRBJ1-2
D gene: .
V gene: TRBV7-9
clone size: .
CDR3 protein: CASSPTADIYGYTF
CDR3 DNA: TGTGCCAGCAGCCCGACAGCCGACATCTATGGCTACACCTTC

J gene: TRBJ1-4
D gene: TRBD1
V gene: TRBV30
clone size: few
CDR3 protein: CAWEGQGGEKLFF
CDR3 DNA: TGTGCCTGGGAGGGACAGGGTGGGGAAAAACTGTTTTTT

J gene: TRBJ2-3
D gene: TRBD2
V gene: TRBV7-9
clone size: .
CDR3 protein: CASSLILAGDTDTQYF
CDR3 DNA: TGTGCCAGCAGCTTAATTCTAGCGGGTGACACAGATACGCAGTATTTT

J gene: TRBJ2-7
D gene: TRBD1
V gene: TRBV6-1
clone size: many
CDR3 protein: CASGQGAERDEQYF
CDR3 DNA: TGTGCCAGCGGACAGGGGGCGGAACGGGACGAGCAGTACTTC

J gene: TRBJ1-2
D gene: TRBD1
V gene: TRBV7-9
clone size: .
CDR3 protein: CASSSQGAANYGYTF
CDR3 DNA: TGTGCCAGCAGCTCCCAGGGGGCGGCTAACTATGGCTACACCTTC

J gene: TRBJ2-7
D gene: TRBD2
V gene: TRBV2
clone size: once
CDR3 protein: CASSLDLAGGYEQYF
CDR3 DNA: TGTGCCAGCAGCTTAGATTTAGCGGGGGGCTACGAGCAGTACTTC

J gene: TRBJ2-1
D gene: .
V gene: TRBV27
clone size: many
CDR3 protein: CASSLGRDAEQFF
CDR3 DNA: TGTGCCAGCAGTTTAGGCCGGGACGCTGAGCAGTTCTTC

J gene: TRBJ1-2
D gene: .
V gene: TRBV27
clone size: many
CDR3 protein: CASSLSGQGYGYTF
CDR3 DNA: TGTGCCAGCAGTTTATCGGGACAAGGCTATGGCTACACCTTC

J gene: TRBJ2-3
D gene: .
V gene: TRBV20-1
clone size: .
CDR3 protein: CSARSHSVSTDTQYF
CDR3 DNA: TGCAGTGCTCGGTCCCATAGCGTGAGCACAGATACGCAGTATTTT

J gene: TRBJ1-2
D gene: .
V gene: TRBV7-9
clone size: few
CDR3 protein: CASSSAREVGYTF
CDR3 DNA: TGTGCCAGCAGCTCAGCTAGGGAAGTTGGCTACACCTTC

J gene: TRBJ2-1
D gene: .
V gene: TRBV20-1
clone size: .
CDR3 protein: CSARGVESGLSYNEQFF
CDR3 DNA: TGCAGTGCTAGAGGGGTTGAGAGCGGCCTCTCCTACAATGAGCAGTTCTTC

J gene: TRBJ2-1
D gene: .
V gene: TRBV9
clone size: .
CDR3 protein: CASSVRPSYNEQFF
CDR3 DNA: TGTGCCAGCAGCGTACGTCCTTCCTACAATGAGCAGTTCTTC

J gene: TRBJ1-2
D gene: .
V gene: TRBV7-8
clone size: .
CDR3 protein: CASSLRTVNANYGYTF
CDR3 DNA: TGTGCCAGCAGCCTTAGGACGGTTAACGCTAACTATGGCTACACCTTC

J gene: TRBJ2-7
D gene: TRBD2
V gene: TRBV7-2
clone size: .
CDR3 protein: CASSLGPGGVYEQYF
CDR3 DNA: TGTGCCAGCAGCTTAGGACCGGGAGGGGTCTACGAGCAGTACTTC

J gene: TRBJ2-2
D gene: TRBD2
V gene: TRBV19
clone size: .
CDR3 protein: CASSIPPWGTKNTGELFF
CDR3 DNA: TGTGCCAGTAGTATCCCCCCATGGGGGACTAAGAACACCGGGGAGCTGTTTTTT

J gene: TRBJ2-7
D gene: .
V gene: TRBV11-2
clone size: many
CDR3 protein: CASSKYDISYEQYF
CDR3 DNA: TGTGCCAGCAGCAAATATGACATCTCCTACGAGCAGTACTTC

J gene: TRBJ1-5
D gene: .
V gene: TRBV13
clone size: few
CDR3 protein: CASRRAGDQPQHF
CDR3 DNA: TGTGCCAGCCGGCGGGCGGGCGATCAGCCCCAGCATTTT

J gene: TRBJ2-3
D gene: .
V gene: TRBV11-2
clone size: many
CDR3 protein: CASSSAGEPDTQYF
CDR3 DNA: TGTGCCAGCAGCTCCGCCGGGGAGCCAGATACGCAGTATTTT

J gene: TRBJ2-1
D gene: .
V gene: TRBV11-2
clone size: few
CDR3 protein: CASSLSRGTYNEQFF
CDR3 DNA: TGTGCCAGCAGCTTATCTAGGGGGACCTACAATGAGCAGTTCTTC

J gene: TRBJ1-1
D gene: TRBD1
V gene: TRBV5-6
clone size: .
CDR3 protein: CASSNAGTGGRGDEAFF
CDR3 DNA: TGTGCCAGCAGCAACGCCGGGACAGGGGGCAGGGGAGATGAAGCTTTCTTT

J gene: TRBJ1-1
D gene: .
V gene: TRBV29-1
clone size: .
CDR3 protein: CSVLRGGGTEAFF
CDR3 DNA: TGCAGCGTCCTTCGGGGGGGGGGAACTGAAGCTTTCTTT

J gene: TRBJ1-2
D gene: .
V gene: TRBV27
clone size: few
CDR3 protein: CASSTLGTSAYGYTF
CDR3 DNA: TGTGCCAGCAGTACCCTAGGGACATCGGCCTATGGCTACACCTTC